The 3 T cell receptor beta chains below were found in one sample sequenced in a study of regulatory T cells in long-lasting Graves disease. Time point given: persistent/refractory GD, antithyroid drugs over 5 years with positive TRAb. The TCR library was made from RNA extracted from PBMCs. Library construction for TCR beta used iRepertoire HTBI primers and Arm-PCR of CDR3 regions. A single record per CDR3 protein comes from TCRdb applying MiXCR to the multiplex PCR reads. The sample records about 430,000 distinct CDR3 sequences, over 20% being singletons. Here the sequenced sample was peripheral blood mononuclear cells (PBMCs), taken when the disease was refractory, from a patient treated with antithyroid drugs. These receptors were obtained from a female donor with Graves disease.

The chain recombines TRBV15 with TRBJ2-1; 11 nucleotides line up with TRBD1. The CDR3 runs 18 residues. Unmatched junction bases numbered 5, after V lost 1 base and J lost 0 bases. Germline CDR1 and CDR2: LNHNV and YYDKDF (reference sequence). CDR3 sequence: CATSRGGQGEGSYNEQFF. In DNA, the CDR3 is TGTGCCACCAGCAGAGGGGGACAGGGGGAGGGCTCCTACAATGAGCAGTTCTTC.

In this sample, this clonotype turned up many times. The chain has TRBV2 and TRBJ2-2, with D maybe TRBD1 (6 bases). Germline assignment: CDR1 SNHLY and CDR2 FYNNEI. This CDR3 has 12 amino acids. The V end was cut by 7 bases, the J end by 4 bases, with 7 bases between. The CDR3 reads CASTTGTGELFF. The DNA for the CDR3 is TGTGCCAGCACGACAGGCACCGGGGAGCTGTTTTTT. The whole variable domain, remainder taken from reference TRBV2 and TRBJ2-2, is EPEVTQTPSHQVTQMGQEVILRCVPISNHLYFYWYRQILGQKVEFLVSFYNNEISEKSEIFDDQFSVERPDGSNFTLKIRSTKLEDSAMYFCASTTGTGELFFGEGSRLTVL.

This clonotype has a handful of counts. V gene TRBV7-6 combines with J gene TRBJ1-3; D gene unclear. The length of the CDR3 is 13 residues. V gave up 5 bases and J gave up 4 bases, with 9 bases separating them. Germline CDR1 reads SGHVS; CDR2 reads FNYEAQ. The DNA of the CDR3 is TGTGCCAGCAGCCGGACGGACGGAAACACCATATATTTT. It codes for CASSRTDGNTIYF.